A single sample is the source of the 19 T cell receptor beta chains below, sequenced in a study of cytomegalovirus exposure and HLA in healthy donors. Amplification used 60 Vbeta primers and 13 Jbeta primers. Repertoires were generated with immunoSEQ multiplex PCR, while TCRdb's copy carries only in-frame clones and drops some. This table has 90,000 to 140,000 clones, approximately 82% appearing once. The sample consisted of PBMCs. These TCRs come from a man aged 40-50 years in good health and CMV-seropositive.

The rearrangement links TRBV15 to TRBJ2-7, with TRBD1 matching 8 bases. There are 13 residues in the CDR3. Germline assignment: CDR1 LNHNV and CDR2 YYDKDF (reference sequence). This CDR3 reads CAVGQGVGYEQYF. The CDR3 DNA follows: TGTGCGGTAGGACAGGGAGTCGGCTACGAGCAGTACTTC.

The chain is built from TRBV7-2 and TRBJ1-2, with 9 bases matching TRBD1. Germline loops: CDR1 SGHTA, CDR2 FQGNSA. Trimming at V came to 5 bases and at J to 5 bases, leaving 6 bases not matched to a gene. The CDR3 covers 14 residues. The CDR3 coding sequence is TGTGCCAGCAGCCCACAGACAGGGGGTTATGGCTACACCTTC. It yields the protein CASSPQTGGYGYTF.

V and J are TRBV30 and TRBJ1-4; 8 bases agree with TRBD1. Unmatched junction bases numbered 3, after V lost 2 bases and J lost 7 bases. The CDR3 is made up of 13 amino acids. Germline CDR1 and CDR2: GTSNPN and SVGIG (reference sequence). CDR3 bases: TGTGCCTGGAGTAAACAGGGGGGTGAAAAACTGTTTTTT. Translation: CAWSKQGGEKLFF.

For this clone: Germline and junction disagree at one end, which may indicate a read error. At the DNA level, this CDR3 is encoded by other sequences in the same sample as well. This chain links TRBV11-3 with TRBJ1-1; D not resolved. The CDR3 runs 15 residues. Looked up from germline, CDR1 is SGHNT and CDR2 is YENEEA. CDR3 nucleotide sequence: TGTGCCAGCAGCTTATTTACGGGTTTGAACACTGAGGCTTTCTTT. It encodes CASSLFTGLNTEAFF.

The chain joins TRBV30 to TRBJ1-2; TRBD1 aligns across 11 bases. CDR3 length: 12 amino acids. The ends lost 5 bases at V and 4 bases at J; junction bases unmatched: 0. The germline V gene has CDR1 GTSNPN and CDR2 SVGIG (reference sequence). CDR3 DNA sequence: TGTGCCTGGGGGACAGGGGGCTATGGCTACACCTTC. It yields the protein CAWGTGGYGYTF.

This clone was found a few times. The genes are TRBV7-2 and TRBJ1-2; 9 positions match TRBD1. Germline assignment: CDR1 SGHTA and CDR2 FQGNSA. With V trimmed by 6 bases and J by 8 bases, 22 bases remained unmatched. This CDR3 comprises 18 residues. This CDR3 reads CASSPGGLTGGGSSGYTF. In DNA, the CDR3 is TGTGCCAGCAGTCCCGGGGGGCTTACAGGGGGCGGATCATCGGGCTACACCTTC.

This chain joins TRBV10-2 and TRBJ2-2; TRBD1 matches 7 bases. Germline CDR1 WSHSY, CDR2 SAAADI. The CDR3 spans 15 residues. V lost 3 bases and J lost 5; bases outside the gene matches: 6. CDR3 sequence reads: CASSEKGARTGELFF. The CDR3 DNA reads as TGCGCCAGCAGTGAAAAGGGGGCGAGGACCGGGGAGCTGTTTTTT.

The chain couples TRBV6-5 to TRBJ2-2; no reliable D call. Germline loops: CDR1 MNHEY, CDR2 SVGAGI. Between the trimmed V and J ends, which lost 2 bases and 1 base, there was a span of 5 bases. The CDR3 runs 14 residues. In DNA, the CDR3 is TGTGCCAGCAGTTACGGCCTGAACACCGGGGAGCTGTTTTTT. Translating gives CASSYGLNTGELFF.

A word on this clone: An end of the junction does not agree with germline; a read error may underlie this. This chain connects TRBV7-9 to TRBJ2-7; 7 bases fit TRBD2. Germline V gene sequence: CDR1 SEHNR, CDR2 FQNEAQ (reference sequence). This CDR3 region has 14 residues. CDR3: CSSSPASGNYEQYF. The CDR3 region has the DNA TGTTCCAGCAGCCCAGCTAGCGGAAATTACGAGCAGTACTTC.

V is TRBV4-3 and J is TRBJ2-1; D not resolved. CDR3 length: 16 amino acids. Per the germline V gene, CDR1 is LGHNA and CDR2 is YSLEER. The V gene lost 4 bases and the J gene lost 0 bases, with 13 bases spanning the gap. CDR3 region: CASSPAVISSYNEQFF. CDR3 nucleotides: TGCGCCAGCAGCCCCGCAGTTATAAGCTCCTACAATGAGCAGTTCTTC.

The V and J genes are TRBV6-1 and TRBJ1-3; 7 nucleotides line up with TRBD1. The V segment lost 3 bases and the J segment 0 bases; nucleotides outside the gene matches: 2. Germline values: CDR1 MNHNS, CDR2 SASEGT. This CDR3 contains 15 residues. DNA for the CDR3: TGTGCCAGCAGTGAGGAGGGGGCCTCTGGAAACACCATATATTTT. Its translation is CASSEEGASGNTIYF.

The chain has TRBV15 and TRBJ1-5; D is perhaps TRBD1 (6 bases). The V and J ends lost 6 bases and 4 bases respectively, with 7 bases between them. Germline-derived CDR1 and CDR2 are LNHNV and YYDKDF (reference sequence). This CDR3 has 12 residues. The CDR3 loop reads CATRRGNQPQHF. Written as DNA, the CDR3 is TGTGCCACCAGGAGGGGGAATCAGCCCCAGCATTTT.

The sample holds one count of this clone. V and J are TRBV2 and TRBJ2-5, with TRBD1 identical over 7 bases. Germline V gene lookup returns CDR1 SNHLY and CDR2 FYNNEI. V gave up 6 bases and J gave up 2 bases; unmatched junction bases: 6. The CDR3 has 14 residues. CDR3 nucleotide sequence: TGTGCCAGCAGCGCATTGGGACAGCAAGAGACCCAGTACTTC. It translates to CASSALGQQETQYF.

This chain connects TRBV7-3 to TRBJ1-4; D is unclear. CDR1 SGHTA and CDR2 FQGTGA come from the germline V gene. This CDR3 has 14 residues. Trimming pared 9 bases from V and 4 bases from J, leaving 15 bases between. Here the CDR3 reads CARPGGPINEKLFF. DNA for the CDR3: TGTGCCAGGCCTGGAGGACCGATTAATGAAAAACTGTTTTTT.

The CDR3 is CASKGEITDTQYF. The DNA of the CDR3 is TGTGCCAGCAAGGGGGAAATCACAGATACGCAGTATTTT. V is TRBV6-1 and J is TRBJ2-3, with a possible D match to TRBD1 (6 bases). CDR1 is MNHNS and CDR2 is SASEGT in the germline V gene. V was pared by 7 bases and J by 2 bases, with 10 bases between. The CDR3 spans 13 residues.

Regarding this clone: Germline and junction disagree at one end, which may indicate a read error. V is TRBV5-6 and J is TRBJ2-6; D might be TRBD2 (6 bases). CDR3 length: 16 amino acids. CDR1 is SGHDT and CDR2 is YYEEEE in the germline V gene. This chain's CDR3 is CASSLGGAGGANGLTF. The CDR3 coding sequence is TGTGCCAGCAGCCTGGGCGGGGCTGGTGGGGCCAACGGCCTGACTTTC.

The chain recombines TRBV11-2 with TRBJ1-2; D is perhaps TRBD1 (6 bases). Germline-derived CDR1 and CDR2 are SGHAT and FQNNGV. The germline V and J ends were trimmed by 1 base and 0 bases, with 12 bases remaining between them. The CDR3 has 16 residues. The CDR3 nucleotides are TGTGCCAGCAGCTTAGGGGCAACAGGGCCTAACTATGGCTACACCTTC. This gives the protein CASSLGATGPNYGYTF.

This clone was observed a single time. V and J are TRBV29-1 and TRBJ1-1; weak D call: TRBD1 (5 bases). CDR3 length: 13 residues. Germline CDR1 and CDR2: SQVTM and ANQGSEA. V was cut by 1 base and J by 7 bases, with 13 bases left in between. The CDR3 sequence is CSVEVGHVYEAFF. CDR3 DNA: TGCAGCGTTGAAGTAGGACACGTGTATGAAGCTTTCTTT.

This clone has only one observation. This chain uses TRBV7-2 with TRBJ1-2; 8 bases align to TRBD1. Germline loops: CDR1 SGHTA, CDR2 FQGNSA. With V trimmed by 2 bases and J by 7 bases, 6 bases remained unmatched. The length of the CDR3 is 14 residues. Here the CDR3 reads CASSLSAGGSGYTF. CDR3 bases: TGTGCCAGCAGCTTATCCGCAGGGGGCTCTGGCTACACCTTC.